These T cell receptor beta chains were read from a single sample in a study of CD8+ T cells in alopecia areata. Profiling relied on immunoSEQ multiplex PCR, and the TCRdb table lists in-frame clones only, not all of them. Of 6,000 to 8,500 clones detected, roughly 70% appear once; the ten largest clones hold under 3%. Sequencing used CD4+ Tregs sorted from blood. These receptors all stem from a human donor with alopecia areata. Each CDR3 is given with its conserved first and last residue. The D gene is left open where the match is weak. Size tells how often a clone was seen (once, few, many) or the class of an expanded clone, and some rows leave it out.

clone size	J gene	D gene	V gene	CDR3 protein	CDR3 DNA
-	TRBJ2-3	-	TRBV7-3	CASSSLGSDTQYF	TGTGCCAGCAGCTCACTAGGTTCGGATACGCAGTATTTT
-	TRBJ2-4	-	TRBV28	CASSTGNIQYF	TGTGCCAGCAGTACCGGGAACATTCAGTACTTC
-	TRBJ2-5	TRBD2	TRBV4-2	CASSQTSTSVETQYF	TGTGCCAGCAGCCAAACCTCGACTAGCGTGGAGACCCAGTACTTC
-	TRBJ1-2	TRBD1	TRBV29-1	CSVGQGAYGYTF	TGCAGCGTTGGACAGGGGGCCTATGGCTACACCTTC
-	TRBJ2-7	-	TRBV29-1	CSVEGRSPYEQYF	TGCAGCGTTGAGGGCAGGAGTCCCTACGAGCAGTACTTC
-	TRBJ1-1	-	TRBV6-5	CASSYWGGTEAFF	TGTGCCAGCAGTTATTGGGGTGGCACTGAAGCTTTCTTT
-	TRBJ2-3	-	TRBV18	CASLLELSADTQYF	TGTGCCAGCCTATTGGAACTAAGCGCAGATACGCAGTATTTT
once	TRBJ1-1	TRBD1	TRBV18	CASSPQGANTEAFF	TGTGCCAGCTCACCACAGGGGGCGAACACTGAAGCTTTCTTT
-	TRBJ2-7	TRBD1	TRBV5-1	CASSFDRGFTYEQYF	TGCGCCAGCAGCTTCGACAGGGGGTTTACCTACGAGCAGTACTTC
-	TRBJ1-1	TRBD1	TRBV28	CASRTGGTGWVAFF	TGTGCCAGCAGGACCGGTGGGACAGGCTGGGTAGCTTTCTTT
-	TRBJ2-7	-	TRBV18	CASSQSSYEQYF	TGTGCCAGCTCACAGAGCTCCTACGAGCAGTACTTC
once	TRBJ1-2	-	TRBV29-1	CSVEDRSLYYGYTF	TGCAGCGTTGAAGACCGGTCGTTGTATTATGGCTACACCTTC
few	TRBJ2-1	TRBD2	TRBV9	CASSTTSGGSYNEQFF	TGTGCCAGCAGCACGACTAGCGGGGGATCCTACAATGAGCAGTTCTTC
-	TRBJ2-7	TRBD2	TRBV6-1	CASSGIAGRGYEQYF	TGTGCCAGCAGTGGCATAGCGGGGAGGGGCTACGAGCAGTACTTC
-	TRBJ2-3	TRBD2	TRBV7-2	CASSLAVTSGGARATQYF	TGTGCCAGCAGCTTAGCAGTAACTAGCGGGGGGGCCCGGGCCACGCAGTATTTT
-	TRBJ1-2	-	TRBV9	CASSVAVTVRGDQDGYTF	TGTGCCAGCAGCGTAGCTGTCACTGTTCGTGGGGATCAAGATGGCTACACCTTC
-	TRBJ1-1	-	TRBV28	CASKRGRGDYTEAFF	TGTGCCAGCAAAAGGGGCCGGGGGGACTACACTGAAGCTTTCTTT
-	TRBJ2-6	-	TRBV19	CASSFSQTGTGANVLTF	TGTGCCAGTAGTTTTTCGCAAACAGGGACTGGGGCCAACGTCCTGACTTTC
-	TRBJ1-4	-	TRBV2	CAARQVLKEKLFF	TGTGCCGCTCGACAGGTGCTGAAGGAAAAACTGTTTTTT
-	TRBJ2-1	TRBD2	TRBV7-9	CASSQDLGLVDEQFF	TGTGCCAGCAGCCAGGACCTAGGACTAGTGGATGAGCAGTTCTTC
-	TRBJ1-4	-	TRBV12-2	CASRIGGGGATNEKLFF	TGTGCAAGTCGTATAGGTGGGGGAGGTGCAACTAATGAAAAACTGTTTTTT
-	TRBJ2-1	-	TRBV7-2	CASYHRSSYNEQFF	TGTGCCAGCTACCACAGGAGCTCCTACAATGAGCAGTTCTTC
-	TRBJ2-1	TRBD2	TRBV5-1	CASSPRTSGRRGNEQFF	TGCGCCAGCAGCCCCCGGACTAGCGGGAGGAGAGGCAATGAGCAGTTCTTC
-	TRBJ2-5	-	TRBV7-7	CASSPRRSQETQYF	TGTGCCAGCAGCCCAAGGCGGAGTCAAGAGACCCAGTACTTC
few	TRBJ1-2	TRBD1	TRBV5-6	CASSLGDRGNYGYTF	TGTGCCAGCAGCTTGGGGGACAGGGGAAACTATGGCTACACCTTC
few	TRBJ1-1	TRBD1	TRBV10-3	CATRPVTGEGTEAFF	TGTGCCACGCGGCCGGTGACAGGGGAGGGCACTGAAGCTTTCTTT
large	TRBJ2-7	TRBD1	TRBV23-1	CASSHLPRDRGSYEQYF	TGCGCCAGCAGTCACCTCCCCCGGGACAGGGGATCCTACGAGCAGTACTTC
few	TRBJ1-2	-	TRBV27	CASSATRLRRVTHYGYTF	TGTGCCAGCAGTGCGACGAGGTTGAGGCGAGTTACACACTATGGCTACACCTTC
-	TRBJ2-6	-	TRBV6-6	CASSYLVSGANVLTF	TGTGCCAGCAGTTACTTGGTCTCTGGGGCCAACGTCCTGACTTTC
-	TRBJ2-3	-	TRBV29-1	CSVLEARFTDTQYF	TGCAGCGTTCTTGAGGCACGTTTCACAGATACGCAGTATTTT
-	TRBJ2-3	-	TRBV4-1	CASSRRGTDTQYF	TGCGCCAGCAGCCGTAGGGGCACAGATACGCAGTATTTT
-	TRBJ2-2	-	TRBV7-2	CASSLGRNTGELFF	TGTGCCAGCAGCTTGGGACGGAACACCGGGGAGCTGTTTTTT
-	TRBJ1-4	TRBD1	TRBV18	CASSPRLTGEQEKLFF	TGTGCCAGCTCACCACGCCTGACAGGGGAGCAGGAAAAACTGTTTTTT
few	TRBJ2-7	-	TRBV5-5	CASSLYTGMGYEQYF	TGTGCCAGCAGCTTGTACACGGGGATGGGCTACGAGCAGTACTTC
-	TRBJ1-3	-	TRBV5-1	CASSLAGLVSGNTIYF	TGCGCCAGCAGCTTAGCAGGCCTCGTCTCTGGAAACACCATATATTTT
-	TRBJ2-1	-	TRBV25-1	CASSPFGNEQFF	TGTGCCAGCAGTCCTTTCGGCAATGAGCAGTTCTTC
-	TRBJ2-5	-	TRBV7-9	CASSFQGVETQYF	TGTGCCAGCAGCTTTCAGGGTGTGGAGACCCAGTACTTC
-	TRBJ1-2	-	TRBV7-2	CASSLSRVYGYTF	TGTGCCAGCAGCCTCTCCCGGGTTTATGGCTACACCTTC
-	TRBJ1-1	-	TRBV6-5	CASLPNTMNTEAFF	TGTGCCAGCCTACCCAACACCATGAACACTGAAGCTTTCTTT
-	TRBJ2-5	-	TRBV29-1	CSVDLGVKTQYF	TGCAGCGTTGACCTCGGGGTGAAGACCCAGTACTTC
-	TRBJ1-5	-	TRBV11-2	CASSLDGQAPRQPQHF	TGTGCCAGCAGCTTAGATGGCCAGGCTCCTCGACAGCCCCAGCATTTT
-	TRBJ1-2	TRBD1	TRBV29-1	CSVTTGGYYGYTF	TGCAGCGTTACGACAGGGGGGTACTATGGCTACACCTTC
few	TRBJ2-5	-	TRBV6-6	CASSYGGEETQYF	TGTGCCAGCAGTTACGGCGGGGAAGAGACCCAGTACTTC
-	TRBJ1-1	-	TRBV20-1	CSARGGRVAFF	TGCAGTGCTAGAGGAGGGAGAGTGGCTTTCTTT
-	TRBJ2-5	-	TRBV5-1	CASSFGVGSGETQYF	TGCGCCAGCAGCTTTGGCGTGGGTTCCGGAGAGACCCAGTACTTC
-	TRBJ2-7	TRBD2	TRBV5-1	CASSPDPPQGLAGKYEQYF	TGCGCCAGCAGCCCAGACCCTCCTCAGGGACTAGCGGGCAAATACGAGCAGTACTTC
-	TRBJ2-2	-	TRBV4-2	CASSKTYTGTTGELFF	TGTGCCAGCAGCAAAACGTACACAGGGACCACCGGGGAGCTGTTTTTT
-	TRBJ2-5	TRBD1	TRBV7-3	CASSSTGLASETQYF	TGTGCCAGCAGCTCGACAGGGCTGGCCTCAGAGACCCAGTACTTC
-	TRBJ1-5	TRBD1	TRBV10-1	CASSEQGGEKSNQPQHF	TGCGCCAGCAGTGAACAGGGGGGCGAGAAGAGCAATCAGCCCCAGCATTTT
-	TRBJ2-1	TRBD2	TRBV29-1	CSVLGLADNYNEQFF	TGCAGCGTCTTAGGGCTAGCGGATAACTACAATGAGCAGTTCTTC
-	TRBJ2-3	-	TRBV18	CASSPRLEDTQYF	TGTGCCAGCTCACCACGATTGGAAGATACGCAGTATTTT
few	TRBJ1-2	TRBD1	TRBV7-9	CTLDRSRYGYTF	TGCACCCTGGACAGGAGCCGCTATGGCTACACCTTC
-	TRBJ2-2	-	TRBV21-1	CASSKVERRGNTGELFF	TGTGCCAGCAGCAAAGTCGAGCGCCGGGGTAACACCGGGGAGCTGTTTTTT
-	TRBJ2-4	-	TRBV7-2	CASSLGGNDNIQYF	TGTGCCAGCAGCTTAGGGGGCAATGATAACATTCAGTACTTC
-	TRBJ1-6	-	TRBV21-1	CASRVRLATHTHNSPLHF	TGTGCCAGCAGAGTGAGGTTAGCTACACATACACATAATTCACCCCTCCACTTT
few	TRBJ2-7	-	TRBV4-1	CASSQDDPGSNEQYF	TGCGCCAGCAGCCAAGATGACCCAGGGAGCAACGAGCAGTACTTC
-	TRBJ2-5	TRBD1	TRBV5-4	CASSARGARDRGRETQYF	TGTGCCAGCAGTGCACGCGGGGCCCGGGACAGGGGGAGAGAGACCCAGTACTTC